This T cell receptor (beta chain) came from a study of T cell repertoires in cytomegalovirus infection. The CDR3 spans 14 residues. Germline loops: CDR1 LNHNV, CDR2 YYDKDF (reference sequence). The J segment lost 6 bases and the V segment lost 3 bases, leaving 8 bases of the junction unmatched. TCRdb reanalysed the reads using MiXCR and keeps one entry per CDR3 protein. Altogether approximately 730,000 distinct CDR3 sequences are present, about 30% being singletons, with the ten largest covering around a sixth. Overall study findings and caveats: Pooled public TCR beta family frequency picked out CMV carriers with the relevant HLA. HLA-C-restricted, CMV-specific TCR beta clonotypes were dominant ex vivo.

Of note for this clonotype: Its specificity is not known.

The clonotype was recovered from a human donor in good health (CMV status not recorded). Some clones in this sample may be carry-over from other donors' samples. Sample: cultured PBMCs, taken from culture after CMV antigen stimulation. The chain links TRBV15 to TRBJ2-7; 7 nucleotides agree with TRBD1. CDR3 sequence (DNA): TGTGCCACCAGCAGTTCGACAGGGTGGGGCGAGCAGTACTTC. Translating it yields CATSSSTGWGEQYF.